This TCR beta chain was identified in a study of metastatic and nonmetastatic thyroid tumors. Across the whole study: Across blood and tumor or nodule tissue, repertoires from malignant and benign thyroid patients were compared with one another.

TCRdb called clones again from the PCR reads with MiXCR. This table holds around 52,000 clones, 25% to 35% found once. Ahead of thyroid surgery, no patient had received treatment of any kind. CDR1 is SNHLY and CDR2 is FYNNEI in the germline V gene. The CDR3 runs 12 residues. Trimming removed 8 bases at V and 2 bases at J, with 10 bases between. The clonotype was recovered from a female donor with papillary thyroid cancer or a benign thyroid nodule (not recorded which). Some clones in this sample may be carry-over from other donors' samples. The genes are TRBV2 and TRBJ2-7; no firm D call. Input material: blood. The CDR3 bases are TGTGCCAGCTTTGAGGCGGCCTACGAGCAGTACTTC. Translation gives CASFEAAYEQYF.